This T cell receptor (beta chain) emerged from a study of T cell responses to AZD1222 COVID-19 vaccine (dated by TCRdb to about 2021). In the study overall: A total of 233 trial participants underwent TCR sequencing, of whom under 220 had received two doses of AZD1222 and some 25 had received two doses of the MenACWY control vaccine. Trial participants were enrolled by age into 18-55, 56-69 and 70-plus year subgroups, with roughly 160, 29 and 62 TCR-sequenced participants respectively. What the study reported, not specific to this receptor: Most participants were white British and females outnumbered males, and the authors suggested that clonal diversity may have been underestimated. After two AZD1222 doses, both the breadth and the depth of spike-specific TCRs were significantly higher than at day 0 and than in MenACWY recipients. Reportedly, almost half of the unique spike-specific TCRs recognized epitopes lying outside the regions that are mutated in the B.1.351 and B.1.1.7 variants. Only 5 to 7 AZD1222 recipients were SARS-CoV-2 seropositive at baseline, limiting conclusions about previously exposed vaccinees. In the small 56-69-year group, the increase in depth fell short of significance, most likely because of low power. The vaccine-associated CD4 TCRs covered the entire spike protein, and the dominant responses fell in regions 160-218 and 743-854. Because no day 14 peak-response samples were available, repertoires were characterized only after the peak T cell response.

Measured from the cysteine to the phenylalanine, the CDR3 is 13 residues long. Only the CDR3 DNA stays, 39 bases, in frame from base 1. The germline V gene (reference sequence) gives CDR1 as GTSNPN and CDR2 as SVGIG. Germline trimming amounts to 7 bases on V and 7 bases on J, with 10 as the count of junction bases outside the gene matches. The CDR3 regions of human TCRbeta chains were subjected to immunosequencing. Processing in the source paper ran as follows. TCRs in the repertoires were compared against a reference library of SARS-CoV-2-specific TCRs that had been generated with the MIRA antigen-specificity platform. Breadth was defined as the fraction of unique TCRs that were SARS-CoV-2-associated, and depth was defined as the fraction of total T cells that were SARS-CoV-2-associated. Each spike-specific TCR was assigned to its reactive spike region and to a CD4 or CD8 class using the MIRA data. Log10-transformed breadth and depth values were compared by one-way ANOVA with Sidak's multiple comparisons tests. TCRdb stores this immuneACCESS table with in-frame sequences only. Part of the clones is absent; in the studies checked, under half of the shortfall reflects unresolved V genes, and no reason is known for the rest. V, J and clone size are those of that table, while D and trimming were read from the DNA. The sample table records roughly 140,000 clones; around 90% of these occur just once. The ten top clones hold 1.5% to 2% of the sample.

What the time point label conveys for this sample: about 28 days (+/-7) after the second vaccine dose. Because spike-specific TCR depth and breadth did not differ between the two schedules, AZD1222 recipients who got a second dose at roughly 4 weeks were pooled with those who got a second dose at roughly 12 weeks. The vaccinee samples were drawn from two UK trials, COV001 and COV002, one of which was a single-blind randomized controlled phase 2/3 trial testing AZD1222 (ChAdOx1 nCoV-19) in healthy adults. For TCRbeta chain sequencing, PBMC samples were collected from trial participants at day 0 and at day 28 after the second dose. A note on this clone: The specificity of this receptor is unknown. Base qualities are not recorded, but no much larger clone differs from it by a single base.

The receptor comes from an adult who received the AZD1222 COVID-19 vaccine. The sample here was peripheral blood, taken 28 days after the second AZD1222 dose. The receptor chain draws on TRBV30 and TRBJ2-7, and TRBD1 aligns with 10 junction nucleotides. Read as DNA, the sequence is TGTGCCTCCCACGGGGACAGGGGATGGGAGCAGTACTTC. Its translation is CASHGDRGWEQYF.